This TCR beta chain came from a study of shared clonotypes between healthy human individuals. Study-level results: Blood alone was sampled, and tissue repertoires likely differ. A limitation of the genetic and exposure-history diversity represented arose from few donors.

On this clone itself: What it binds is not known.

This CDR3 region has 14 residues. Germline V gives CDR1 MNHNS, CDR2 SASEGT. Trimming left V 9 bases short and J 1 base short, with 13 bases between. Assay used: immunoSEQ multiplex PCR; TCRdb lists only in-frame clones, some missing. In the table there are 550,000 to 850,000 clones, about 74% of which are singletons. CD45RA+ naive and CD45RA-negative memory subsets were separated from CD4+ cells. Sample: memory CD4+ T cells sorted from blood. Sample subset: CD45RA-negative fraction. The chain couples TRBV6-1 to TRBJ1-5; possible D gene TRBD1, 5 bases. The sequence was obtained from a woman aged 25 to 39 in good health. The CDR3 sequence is CASTDRASNQPQHF. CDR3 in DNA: TGTGCCAGTACAGACAGAGCCAGCAATCAGCCCCAGCATTTT.